These 20 T cell receptor beta chains originate from one sample sequenced in a study of blood T cell repertoires in COVID-19. Profiling relied on immunoSEQ multiplex PCR, and the TCRdb table lists in-frame clones only, not all of them. The sample records hundreds of thousands of clones, 86% being singletons. Material for sequencing was peripheral blood. The receptors derive from a woman aged 55-70 years with COVID-19, enrolled during active disease.

The chain has TRBV5-4 and TRBJ1-4; 11 nucleotides align to TRBD1. The germline V gene encodes CDR1 SGHNT and CDR2 YYREEE (reference sequence). CDR3 length: 16 residues. The trim removed 3 bases at V and 6 bases at J, leaving 7 bases unmatched. The CDR3 DNA follows: TGTGCCAGCAGCTCGAGGACAGGGGGCGCGTATGAAAAACTGTTTTTT. Protein sequence: CASSSRTGGAYEKLFF.

The rearrangement links TRBV5-1 to TRBJ2-7; 11 nucleotides agree with TRBD2. With 6 bases clipped from V and 3 bases from J, the junction kept 8 bases outside the gene matches. The CDR3 totals 15 residues. The germline V gene encodes CDR1 SGHRS and CDR2 YFSETQ. The CDR3 is CASTPVLAGGYEQYF. In DNA, the CDR3 is TGCGCCAGCACCCCAGTCCTAGCGGGGGGCTACGAGCAGTACTTC. The full variable domain, its missing parts supplied by reference TRBV5-1 and TRBJ2-7, is KAGVTQTPRYLIKTRGQQVTLSCSPISGHRSVSWYQQTPGQGLQFLFEYFSETQRNKGNFPGRFSGRQFSNSRSEMNVSTLELGDSALYLCASTPVLAGGYEQYFGPGTRLTVT.

V usage is TRBV7-9 and J usage is TRBJ2-2; D may be TRBD2 (6 bases). The V end lost 5 bases, the J end lost 1 base, and 14 bases lay between the germline ends. Looked up from germline, CDR1 is SEHNR and CDR2 is FQNEAQ (reference sequence). The CDR3 is made up of 16 amino acids. CDR3 sequence (DNA): TGTGCCAGCAGCCCCGTATGGGGGGTGAACACCGGGGAGCTGTTTTTT. Translation: CASSPVWGVNTGELFF.

On this clone itself: Other nucleotide sequences in the sample specify the same CDR3. In nucleotides, the CDR3 is TGTGCCTGGAGCGGACAGGGCTACGAGCAGTACTTC. Protein: CAWSGQGYEQYF. This chain uses TRBV30 with TRBJ2-7, with TRBD1 matching over 8 bases. The CDR3 consists of 12 residues. Germline CDR1 and CDR2: GTSNPN and SVGIG (reference sequence). Trimming cost V 3 bases and J 3 bases; bases outside gene matches: 1.

This clone was recorded once. This chain uses TRBV7-8 with TRBJ2-6; no firm D call. With 7 bases removed from V and 0 bases from J, the gap between germline ends came to 13 bases. The CDR3 covers 16 residues. The germline CDR1 and CDR2 sequences are SGHVS and FQNEAQ. The DNA of the CDR3 is TGTGCCAGCACCTTGAGGCGTACCTCTGGGGCCAACGTCCTGACTTTC. Amino acids: CASTLRRTSGANVLTF. The full variable domain, with the rest looked up from reference TRBV7-8 and TRBJ2-6, is GAGVSQSPRYKVAKRGQDVALRCDPISGHVSLFWYQQALGQGPEFLTYFQNEAQLDKSGLPSDRFFAERPEGSVSTLKIQRTQQEDSAVYLCASTLRRTSGANVLTFGAGSRLTVL.

The rearrangement joins TRBV7-7 to TRBJ2-7, with TRBD2 matching 8 bases. Germline loops: CDR1 SSHAT, CDR2 FNYEAQ (reference sequence). The CDR3 covers 16 residues. The J segment lost 2 bases and the V segment lost 5 bases, leaving 11 bases of the junction unmatched. The CDR3 DNA follows: TGTGCCAGCAGCCGGGGGGGGCCAGCGAATACCTACGAGCAGTACTTC. Amino acids: CASSRGGPANTYEQYF.

The chain recombines TRBV11-2 with TRBJ2-7; D is possibly TRBD2 (7 bases). The CDR3 extends over 15 amino acids. V was clipped by 5 bases and J by 3 bases, with 17 bases between them. Germline CDR1 reads SGHAT; CDR2 reads FQNNGV. CDR3 coding DNA: TGTGCCAGCAGCCCCAAAGGGGGGGGTATCTACGAGCAGTACTTC. Translation: CASSPKGGGIYEQYF.

The chain joins TRBV12-5 to TRBJ1-3; D not certain. The CDR3 is made up of 13 amino acids. Germline assignment: CDR1 LGHNT and CDR2 FRNRAP. Trimming removed 6 bases at V and 4 bases at J, with 10 bases between. The CDR3 here is CASGIASGNTIYF. In DNA form, the CDR3 reads TGTGCTAGTGGCATAGCATCCGGAAACACCATATATTTT.

The chain combines TRBV30 with TRBJ1-2, with 8 bases matching TRBD1. The CDR3 consists of 13 residues. V lost 4 bases to trimming and J lost 8 bases; unmatched junction nucleotides: 9. The germline V gene encodes CDR1 GTSNPN and CDR2 SVGIG (reference sequence). CDR3 residues: CAWTGGPPGGYTF. Written as DNA, the CDR3 is TGTGCCTGGACAGGGGGCCCTCCAGGGGGCTACACCTTC.

This clone was seen only a few times. The rearrangement uses TRBV27 and TRBJ2-1, with D uncertain. Germline V gives CDR1 MNHEY, CDR2 SMNVEV (reference sequence). Trimming took 3 bases from V and 2 from J, leaving 11 bases between them. The CDR3 extends over 15 amino acids. CDR3 region: CASSFGGSAYNEQFF. The CDR3, as DNA: TGTGCCAGCAGTTTTGGCGGAAGCGCCTACAATGAGCAGTTCTTC.

The rearrangement links TRBV5-4 to TRBJ1-5, with D hard to call. Germline V CDR1 and CDR2: SGHNT, YYREEE (reference sequence). The CDR3 sequence is 14 residues long. V shed 0 bases and J shed 5 bases, with 9 bases lying between them. The CDR3 spells CASSLAGRDQPQHF. CDR3 sequence (DNA): TGTGCCAGCAGCTTGGCCGGGCGGGATCAGCCCCAGCATTTT.

V is TRBV6-5 and J is TRBJ2-1; a possible D gene is TRBD1 (6 bases). V lost 6 bases and J 7 bases, leaving 10 bases between the germline ends. CDR1 and CDR2 from the germline V gene are MNHEY and SVGAGI. This CDR3 spans 12 amino acids. CDR3 DNA sequence: TGTGCCAGCAGATTACAGGGAAATGAGCAGTTCTTC. Protein sequence: CASRLQGNEQFF.

V is TRBV29-1 and J is TRBJ2-1, with 11 positions matching TRBD2. The germline V gene has CDR1 SQVTM and CDR2 ANQGSEA. V lost 4 bases, J lost 4 bases, and 3 bases stayed unmatched. The CDR3 spans 14 residues. The CDR3 loop reads CSVGSGGVYNEQFF. DNA for the CDR3: TGCAGCGTTGGTAGCGGGGGGGTTTACAATGAGCAGTTCTTC.

Many counts were recorded for this clone. The V call is TRBV5-1, the J call TRBJ2-7, with 7 nucleotides matching TRBD2. The ends lost 2 bases at V and 2 bases at J; junction bases unmatched: 7. CDR3 length: 15 amino acids. Germline V gives CDR1 SGHRS, CDR2 YFSETQ. The CDR3 reads CASSLTGGNTYEQYF. The CDR3 DNA is TGCGCCAGCAGCTTAACCGGGGGGAACACCTACGAGCAGTACTTC.

The chain combines TRBV5-4 with TRBJ2-1; 10 bases are a match to TRBD1. Germline V gene sequence: CDR1 SGHNT, CDR2 YYREEE (reference sequence). The CDR3 length is 15 residues. With 4 bases clipped from V and 2 bases from J, the junction kept 3 bases outside the gene matches. The CDR3 loop is CASSPTGGPYNEQFF. The CDR3 nucleotides read TGTGCCAGCAGCCCGACAGGGGGCCCCTACAATGAGCAGTTCTTC.

This sequence joins TRBV9 and TRBJ2-5, with a weak D call TRBD2 (7 bases). V lost 0 bases, J lost 9 bases, and 12 bases lay in between. CDR1 is SGDLS and CDR2 is YYNGEE in the germline V gene. The CDR3 has 13 amino acids. CDR3: CASSVGGGGAQYF. The CDR3 DNA reads TGTGCCAGCAGCGTAGGAGGGGGAGGGGCCCAGTACTTC.

This clone has a handful of counts. V and J are TRBV7-9 and TRBJ1-2; D remains unclear. CDR1 is SEHNR, CDR2 FQNEAQ, per germline (reference sequence). V was trimmed by 5 bases and J by 8 bases, leaving 9 bases between them. The CDR3 is 11 amino acids. The CDR3 DNA reads TGTGCCAGCAGCATAACCAGAGGCTACACCTTC. The encoded protein is CASSITRGYTF. The whole variable domain, remainder taken from reference TRBV7-9 and TRBJ1-2, is DTGVSQNPRHKITKRGQNVTFRCDPISEHNRLYWYRQTLGQGPEFLTYFQNEAQLEKSRLLSDRFSAERPKGSFSTLEIQRTEQGDSAMYLCASSITRGYTFGSGTRLTVV.

The chain links TRBV4-3 to TRBJ1-3; D not resolved. Trimming took off 0 bases at V and 3 bases at J, with 9 bases between the two ends. The length of the CDR3 is 15 residues. Per the germline V gene, CDR1 is LGHNA and CDR2 is YSLEER. DNA of the CDR3: TGCGCCAGCAGCCAAGATCAAACGGTTGGAAACACCATATATTTT. Amino acid sequence: CASSQDQTVGNTIYF.

The V and J genes are TRBV14 and TRBJ1-3; D is undetermined. The CDR3 contains 14 residues. The V end lost 3 bases, the J end lost 2 bases, and 8 bases lay between the germline ends. Germline V lookup: CDR1 SGHDN, CDR2 FVKESK. Written as DNA, the CDR3 is TGTGCCAGCAGCCAGCCAAGAGCTGGAAACACCATATATTTT. This gives the protein CASSQPRAGNTIYF.

The chain carries TRBV6-4 and TRBJ2-3; D ambiguous. The germline CDR1 and CDR2 sequences are MRHNA and SNTAGT. The ends were cut back, 0 bases at V and 1 base at J, with 11 bases in the middle. The CDR3 covers 16 residues. CDR3 sequence reads: CASSDSLREGTDTQYF. Here the CDR3 DNA reads TGTGCCAGCAGTGACTCGTTGCGTGAGGGCACAGATACGCAGTATTTT.